This T cell receptor beta chain originates from a study of T cells in Graves' hyperthyroidism and ophthalmopathy. TCR beta CDR3 region amplification was performed from RNA transcripts. The HTBI set primed first-round TCR CDR3 RT-PCR. TCRdb ran MiXCR on the multiplex PCR reads and lists one entry per CDR3 protein. This sample has 300,000 to 450,000 distinct CDR3 sequences, with more than 12% found just once. There are 15 residues in the CDR3. V lost 4 bases, J lost 5 bases, and 18 bases lay in between. This clonotype was counted at least ten times. This receptor was obtained from a woman aged 25 to 39 with Graves' ophthalmopathy. J is TRBJ2-7 and V is TRBV12-3 or TRBV12-4; D could derive from TRBD1 or TRBD2 (5 bases each). The sequenced material came from blood. CDR3 in DNA: TGTGCCAGCAGTTCCTCCGGGACCCGCGCGCACGAGCAGTACTTC. Translated: CASSSSGTRAHEQYF.